This TCR beta chain was found in a study of blood T cell repertoires in COVID-19. Study background: The United States, Italy and Spain provided the acute and convalescent COVID-19 samples.

CDR1 LNHNV and CDR2 YYDKDF come from the germline V gene (reference sequence). This CDR3 spans 16 amino acids. V shed 5 bases, J shed 12 bases, and the junction held 21 bases outside the gene matches. Sequencing used immunoSEQ multiplex PCR; TCRdb keeps in-frame clones, though not all of them. Among some 200,000 clones listed, 89% were seen once. V is TRBV15 and J is TRBJ1-2; 7 positions match TRBD1. Sequencing was carried out using peripheral blood. The sequence came from a woman in her thirties or forties with acute or convalescent COVID-19. CDR3 sequence reads: CATSPEIVGAGGRNTF. CDR3 DNA: TGTGCCACCAGCCCAGAGATTGTAGGGGCAGGGGGTAGGAACACCTTC.